These 15 T cell receptor beta chains originate from one sample sequenced in a study of blood T cell repertoires in COVID-19. Sequencing was performed with immunoSEQ multiplex PCR; in TCRdb, only in-frame clones are kept and a portion is missing. The sample has about 180,000 clones, approximately 83% seen once; the top ten hold approximately 11%. The sequenced material came from peripheral blood. The receptors were gathered from a human donor with active or convalescent COVID-19. The donor label of this sample is uncertain.

V is TRBV9 and J is TRBJ2-1; tentatively, D is TRBD2 (6 bases). CDR3 size: 17 residues. Germline V gene sequence: CDR1 SGDLS, CDR2 YYNGEE. The germline V and J ends were trimmed by 4 bases and 1 base, with 18 bases remaining between them. CDR3: CASSTQAGGSSYNEQFF. CDR3 in DNA: TGTGCCAGCAGCACCCAGGCTGGGGGGAGTTCCTACAATGAGCAGTTCTTC.

This clone was observed a single time. J is TRBJ1-6 and V is TRBV5-1, with D unresolved. The CDR3 sequence is 15 residues long. Germline CDR1 is SGHRS and CDR2 is YFSETQ. The ends were cut back, 4 bases at V and 0 bases at J, with 8 bases in the middle. DNA of the CDR3: TGCGCCAGCAGCGGGCAGTCCTCCTATAATTCACCCCTCCACTTT. Protein: CASSGQSSYNSPLHF.

About this clone: Other DNA sequences from this sample encode an identical CDR3 as well. The V gene is TRBV20-1, the J gene TRBJ2-5; D is unresolved. Germline V CDR1 and CDR2: DFQATT, SNEGSKA (reference sequence). Between the trimmed V and J ends, which lost 6 bases and 5 bases, there was a span of 7 bases. This CDR3 contains 10 residues. The CDR3, as DNA: TGCAGTGCCTGGCTGGAGACCCAGTACTTC. It specifies CSAWLETQYF.

The V gene is TRBV18, the J gene TRBJ2-3, with 8 bases identical to TRBD1. The CDR3 runs to 15 residues. Losses at the gene ends were 6 bases for V and 10 bases for J; bases not matched to a gene: 15. Germline values: CDR1 KGHSH, CDR2 LQKENI. The CDR3 DNA reads TGTGCCAGCTCTCTTCAGAATGGACAGGGCATGGCGCAGTATTTT. Encoded protein: CASSLQNGQGMAQYF.

The genes are TRBV30 and TRBJ1-5, with TRBD1 as a possible D gene (5 bases). Germline-derived CDR1 and CDR2 are GTSNPN and SVGIG (reference sequence). V lost 0 bases and J 0 bases, leaving 9 bases between the germline ends. This CDR3 is 15 amino acids long. CDR3 DNA sequence: TGTGCCTGGAGTGTCGACAGACTTAGCAATCAGCCCCAGCATTTT. Amino acids: CAWSVDRLSNQPQHF.

This clone came up once. CDR3 nucleotides: TGTGCCAGCAGCCGTTACTACTTTAGCGGGAGGGGCACAGATACGCAGTATTTT. Amino acids: CASSRYYFSGRGTDTQYF. The V call is TRBV28, the J call TRBJ2-3; TRBD2 agrees at 11 bases. Germline assignment: CDR1 MDHEN and CDR2 SYDVKM. J gave up 1 base and V 6 bases, and 12 bases lay outside the gene matches. The CDR3 consists of 18 residues.

V gene TRBV19 combines with J gene TRBJ2-2; D is perhaps TRBD1 (5 bases). Between the trimmed V and J ends, which lost 7 bases and 5 bases, there was a span of 14 bases. The germline V gene has CDR1 LNHDA and CDR2 SQIVND (reference sequence). CDR3 length: 14 residues. The CDR3 reads CASTSQGSTGELFF. Written as DNA, the CDR3 is TGTGCCAGTACTTCGCAGGGTAGTACCGGGGAGCTGTTTTTT.

The J gene is TRBJ1-1, the V gene TRBV25-1, with 8 bases matching TRBD1. The germline V gene encodes CDR1 MGHDK and CDR2 SYGVNS. This CDR3 spans 13 amino acids. Trimming took 6 bases from V and 10 from J; bases not matched to a gene: 10. CDR3 sequence (DNA): TGTGCCAGCAGCCGGCGGACAGGGTCAACAGCTTTCTTT. Encoded protein: CASSRRTGSTAFF.

The J gene is TRBJ2-2, the V gene TRBV6-4, with 9 bases lining up with TRBD1. J lost 4 bases, V lost 6 bases, and 6 bases had no gene match. Germline CDR1 and CDR2: MRHNA and SNTAGT. The CDR3 extends over 15 amino acids. The CDR3 region has the DNA TGTGCCAGCAGCCAAGGGACAGGGACCACCGGGGAGCTGTTTTTT. Translation: CASSQGTGTTGELFF.

This clone was counted only a few times. CDR3 amino acids: CASSAPRTGDRYEQYF. The CDR3 DNA is TGTGCCAGCAGCGCCCCACGGACAGGGGACAGGTACGAGCAGTACTTC. V and J are TRBV5-6 and TRBJ2-7, with TRBD1 identical over 9 bases. CDR1 and CDR2 from the germline V gene are SGHDT and YYEEEE. The trim removed 4 bases at V and 4 bases at J, leaving 12 bases unmatched. The CDR3 covers 16 residues.

This rearrangement joins TRBV18 to TRBJ2-5; 8 positions match TRBD2. The ends lost 6 bases at V and 2 bases at J; junction bases unmatched: 5. This CDR3 comprises 14 residues. Per the germline V gene, CDR1 is KGHSH and CDR2 is LQKENI. The CDR3 region is CASSAKRGQETQYF. CDR3 coding DNA: TGTGCCAGCTCGGCCAAGCGGGGGCAAGAGACCCAGTACTTC.

The chain links TRBV5-4 to TRBJ2-2, with TRBD2 matching over 8 bases. Trimming cost V 6 bases and J 2 bases; bases outside gene matches: 9. Germline V gene data show CDR1 as SGHNT and CDR2 as YYREEE (reference sequence). The CDR3 is made up of 16 amino acids. Here the CDR3 reads CASNPGGGTNTGELFF. The CDR3 DNA reads as TGTGCCAGCAACCCGGGGGGGGGAACTAACACCGGGGAGCTGTTTTTT.

The chain is built from TRBV9 and TRBJ2-2, with TRBD1 as a possible D gene (6 bases). CDR3 size: 15 residues. Germline loops: CDR1 SGDLS, CDR2 YYNGEE. The V end lost 0 bases, the J end lost 6 bases, and 12 bases lay between the germline ends. In DNA form, the CDR3 reads TGTGCCAGCAGCGTAGGGGGGCCTCTGGCCGGGGAGCTGTTTTTT. Amino acid sequence: CASSVGGPLAGELFF.

The V gene is TRBV7-9, the J gene TRBJ2-1; 8 bases fit TRBD1. The CDR3 loop spans 14 amino acids. J lost 2 bases, V lost 3 bases, and 0 bases had no gene match. Germline CDR1 is SEHNR and CDR2 is FQNEAQ (reference sequence). Here the CDR3 DNA reads TGTGCCAGCAGCTTCAGGGGGCCCTACAATGAGCAGTTCTTC. It specifies CASSFRGPYNEQFF.

The CDR3 loop is CASGESNTGELFF. In nucleotides, the CDR3 is TGTGCCAGCGGGGAATCGAACACCGGGGAGCTGTTTTTT. The V gene is TRBV19, the J gene TRBJ2-2; D is possibly TRBD2 (5 bases). Germline V gene lookup returns CDR1 LNHDA and CDR2 SQIVND (reference sequence). Trimming removed 9 bases from V and 0 bases from J, with 8 bases in between. The length of the CDR3 is 13 residues.